A selection of T cell receptor beta chains follows, all from one sample in a study of graft-versus-host responses after intestinal transplantation. Assay: immunoSEQ multiplex PCR; the TCRdb copy retains only in-frame clones and omits some. Of roughly 56,000 clones in the sample, 90% to 95% are singletons; the top ten hold 2.7%. This specimen consisted of PBMCs, obtained about 120 days after intestinal transplantation. All receptors derive from a human patient who received an intestinal transplant, so some T cells may come from the graft donor. Both conserved end residues are part of each CDR3. The D gene is left open where the match is weak. The size field is filled for only some rows; it gives once, few, many or a size class.

CASSLRGRNEKLFF	TGTGCCAGCAGCTTGCGGGGGAGGAATGAAAAACTGTTTTTT	.	TRBV5-8	TRBJ1-4	.
CASSFDSYEQYF	TGCGCCAGCAGCTTCGACAGCTACGAGCAGTACTTC	.	TRBV5-1	TRBJ2-7	.
CASSLERGSTTYEQYF	TGTGCCAGCAGCCTCGAACGGGGCTCCACGACCTACGAGCAGTACTTC	.	TRBV13	TRBJ2-7	once
CASSSVAGGETQYF	TGTGCCAGCTCTTCGGTAGCGGGTGGGGAGACCCAGTACTTC	TRBD2	TRBV7-3	TRBJ2-5	once
CASSTTENTEAFF	TGTGCCAGCAGCACGACAGAGAACACTGAAGCTTTCTTT	.	TRBV7-8	TRBJ1-1	.
CASGSGPSYEQYF	TGTGCCAGCGGGTCGGGGCCATCCTACGAGCAGTACTTC	.	TRBV6-1	TRBJ2-7	few
CAWSVTGTSGFPPGTQYF	TGTGCCTGGAGTGTAACAGGGACTAGCGGGTTTCCTCCCGGAACGCAGTATTTT	TRBD2	TRBV30	TRBJ2-3	.
CASSLAIGANTEAFF	TGCGCCAGCAGCTTGGCCATCGGCGCGAACACTGAAGCTTTCTTT	.	TRBV5-1	TRBJ1-1	few
CASSATGAGGNTIYF	TGTGCCAGCAGCGCCACAGGGGCGGGGGGAAACACCATATATTTT	TRBD1	TRBV2	TRBJ1-3	.
CASRRTSSYNEQFF	TGTGCCAGCCGCCGGACTAGCTCCTACAATGAGCAGTTCTTC	TRBD2	TRBV2	TRBJ2-1	.